The entry below gives a single T cell receptor (beta chain) sequence along with its context. Its antigen remains unknown. Every single donor had an approximately 2.5 ml blood sample drawn. The data belong to a study of monozygotic twins with inflammatory bowel disease. Study observations and caveats: Limited statistical power may explain no repertoire similarity difference between concordant and discordant twins.

Each CDR3 protein gets one entry in TCRdb, which reprocessed the 5' RACE reads and gives no DNA. Recorded here are more than 300,000 distinct CDR3 sequences; the top ten clones represent 2.6%. Sequenced material: blood. The sequence came from a human donor with ulcerative colitis or Crohn's disease, or a healthy co-twin of an affected twin (not recorded which).

This chain's CDR3 is CASSPREAGANTGELFF. V is TRBV7-9 and J is TRBJ2-2; TCRdb picks TRBD2, but there is no DNA to check that call. The CDR3 sequence is 17 residues long. CDR1 and CDR2 (germline): SEHNR, FQNEAQ (reference sequence).